These T cell receptor beta chains were read from a single sample in a study of early T cells in non-severe SARS-CoV-2 infection. Via MiXCR, TCRdb re-called the 5' RACE reads, giving one row per CDR3 protein. The sample has about 71,000 distinct CDR3 sequences, roughly 13% seen once. Sequencing input: whole blood. The source of these receptors is an adult who was a healthcare worker with PCR-confirmed SARS-CoV-2 infection or an uninfected control (not recorded which). CDR3s include the opening cysteine and the closing phenylalanine or tryptophan. Each record gives: J gene, D gene, V gene, clone size, CDR3 protein, CDR3 DNA. The D gene is left open where the match is weak. Clone size is not always given. Where it is, it says once, few, many or a class for expanded clones.

TRBJ2-5,NA,TRBV5-4,few,CASSLDLQETQYF,TGTGCCAGCAGCTTAGATCTACAAGAGACCCAGTACTTC
TRBJ2-5,NA,TRBV25-1,many,CASSVQETQYF,TGTGCCAGCAGTGTGCAGGAAACCCAGTACTTC
TRBJ1-4,TRBD1,TRBV6-5,many,CASRGQGAGANEKLFF,TGTGCCAGCAGAGGACAGGGGGCCGGGGCCAATGAAAAACTGTTTTTT
TRBJ1-5,NA,TRBV18,few,CASSPKRDQPQHF,TGTGCCAGCTCACCCAAACGGGATCAGCCCCAGCATTTT
TRBJ2-5,NA,TRBV2,NA,CASSDLKTQYF,TGTGCCAGCAGTGATTTGAAGACCCAGTACTTC
TRBJ2-7,NA,TRBV29-1,few,CSVELGGGEQYF,TGCAGCGTTGAATTGGGAGGGGGCGAGCAGTACTTC
TRBJ2-3,NA,TRBV9,few,CASSVVGQGYTDTQYF,TGTGCCAGCAGCGTAGTGGGCCAGGGTTACACAGATACGCAGTATTTT
TRBJ1-2,NA,TRBV7-9,many,CASSLPPAGGYTF,TGTGCCAGCAGCTTACCCCCTGCGGGAGGCTACACCTTC
TRBJ2-1,NA,TRBV6-2/TRBV6-3,once,CASNYRAGSYNEQFF,TGTGCCAGCAACTACAGGGCCGGCTCCTACAATGAGCAGTTCTTC
TRBJ2-5,NA,TRBV29-1,few,CSTGDSHQETQYF,TGCAGCACAGGGGACTCCCACCAAGAGACCCAGTACTTC
TRBJ2-7,NA,TRBV28,NA,CASRQTPAYEQYF,TGTGCCAGCAGACAGACCCCAGCCTACGAGCAGTACTTC
TRBJ1-1,NA,TRBV29-1,NA,CSASPTNTEAFF,TGCAGCGCCTCGCCGACGAACACTGAAGCTTTCTTT
TRBJ1-5,TRBD1,TRBV20-1,many,CSATDRGLGSQPQHF,TGCAGTGCTACGGACAGGGGGCTCGGGAGTCAGCCCCAGCATTTT
TRBJ1-6,NA,TRBV7-9,NA,CASSFGDPRTSPLHF,TGTGCCAGCAGCTTTGGGGACCCAAGGACATCACCCCTCCACTTT
TRBJ2-5,NA,TRBV20-1,NA,CSAVDYAETQYF,TGCAGTGCTGTAGACTACGCGGAGACCCAGTACTTC
TRBJ1-5,NA,TRBV27,many,CASSLQGSNQPQHF,TGTGCCAGCAGTTTACAGGGGAGCAATCAGCCCCAGCATTTT
TRBJ2-3,NA,TRBV5-5,NA,CASSVGVDTQYF,TGTGCCAGCAGCGTCGGAGTGGATACGCAGTATTTT
TRBJ2-6,NA,TRBV9,few,CASSAPTGGANVLTF,TGTGCCAGCAGCGCCCCGACAGGTGGGGCCAACGTCCTGACTTTC
TRBJ2-7,TRBD1,TRBV6-1,NA,CASSMGQGYEQYF,TGTGCCAGCAGTATGGGACAGGGGTACGAGCAGTACTTC
TRBJ1-4,NA,TRBV18,few,CASSPEPQAPEKLFF,TGTGCCAGCTCACCCGAGCCCCAGGCGCCGGAAAAACTGTTTTTT
TRBJ1-5,NA,TRBV11-2,NA,CASSFSGYNQPQHF,TGTGCCAGCAGCTTTTCAGGGTACAATCAGCCCCAGCATTTT
TRBJ2-1,TRBD2,TRBV7-2,few,CASSPTSGVAYNEQFF,TGTGCCAGCAGCCCTACTAGCGGGGTAGCCTACAATGAGCAGTTCTTC
TRBJ1-2,TRBD1,TRBV12-5,few,CASGLAPQTQGAVGYTF,TGTGCTAGTGGTTTGGCCCCACAGACACAGGGGGCGGTTGGCTACACCTTC
TRBJ2-7,NA,TRBV3-1,many,CASSPGKSPSYEQYF,TGTGCCAGCAGTCCAGGGAAATCCCCCTCCTACGAGCAGTACTTC
TRBJ2-1,NA,TRBV12-3/TRBV12-4,many,CASSDRANEQFF,TGTGCCAGCAGTGATAGGGCCAATGAGCAGTTCTTC
TRBJ2-2,NA,TRBV27,many,CASQGTAYANTGELFF,TGTGCCAGCCAAGGGACTGCCTACGCGAACACCGGGGAGCTGTTTTTT
TRBJ1-1,TRBD1,TRBV6-6,many,CASSYIPRGQGDTEAFF,TGTGCCAGCAGTTACATCCCACGGGGTCAGGGGGACACTGAAGCTTTCTTT
TRBJ2-2,TRBD1,TRBV19,NA,CASSMRTGGNTGELFF,TGTGCCAGTAGTATGCGGACAGGGGGAAACACCGGGGAGCTGTTTTTT
TRBJ1-1,NA,TRBV29-1,NA,CSVEDFSNTEAFF,TGCAGCGTTGAGGACTTCTCGAACACTGAAGCTTTCTTT
TRBJ1-3,NA,TRBV29-1,NA,CSGGTSGNTIYF,TGCAGCGGAGGGACCTCTGGAAACACCATATATTTT
TRBJ2-3,NA,TRBV29-1,NA,CSLIKGGADTQYF,TGCAGCCTCATCAAAGGCGGGGCAGATACGCAGTATTTT
TRBJ2-5,TRBD2,TRBV27,few,CASRQLAGDQETQYF,TGTGCCAGCCGCCAACTAGCGGGGGATCAAGAGACCCAGTACTTC
TRBJ2-5,NA,TRBV2,few,CASNTRGGQETQYF,TGTGCCAGCAATACGAGGGGAGGCCAAGAGACCCAGTACTTC
TRBJ2-5,NA,TRBV11-2,NA,CASSLDVNQETQYF,TGTGCCAGCAGCTTAGACGTGAACCAAGAGACCCAGTACTTC
TRBJ2-2,NA,TRBV12-3/TRBV12-4,many,CASSLANTGELFF,TGTGCCAGCAGTTTAGCGAACACCGGGGAGCTGTTTTTT
TRBJ2-7,NA,TRBV29-1,few,CSVGDPPRNYF,TGCAGCGTTGGTGATCCACCCCGAAATTACTTC
TRBJ2-5,TRBD1,TRBV18,many,CASDLTGVETQYF,TGTGCCAGCGACTTGACAGGGGTAGAGACCCAGTACTTC
TRBJ1-2,TRBD1,TRBV7-2,NA,CASSWDRGGDGYTF,TGTGCCAGCAGCTGGGACAGGGGTGGAGATGGCTACACCTTC
TRBJ2-7,NA,TRBV10-2,few,CASSPSAEQYF,TGCGCCAGCAGCCCTAGCGCCGAGCAGTACTTC
TRBJ2-7,NA,TRBV6-6,few,CASTQVAGPDYEQYF,TGTGCCAGCACCCAGGTGGCGGGGCCGGATTACGAGCAGTACTTC
TRBJ2-3,NA,TRBV6-4,NA,CASSSGSTDTQYF,TGTGCCAGCAGTAGCGGTAGCACAGATACGCAGTATTTT
TRBJ1-3,NA,TRBV12-3/TRBV12-4,NA,CASRTGGSGNTIYF,TGTGCCAGCAGGACAGGCGGTTCTGGAAACACCATATATTTT
TRBJ1-5,NA,TRBV28,NA,CASSLSRKGWNQPQHF,TGTGCCAGCAGTTTATCCCGGAAGGGTTGGAATCAGCCCCAGCATTTT
TRBJ2-7,NA,TRBV2,few,CASTTPGSSYEQYF,TGTGCCAGCACCACCCCGGGTAGCTCCTACGAGCAGTACTTC
TRBJ1-1,TRBD1,TRBV3-1,few,CASTPRGLRTEAFF,TGTGCCAGCACTCCCAGGGGGCTGAGAACTGAAGCTTTCTTT
TRBJ2-1,TRBD2,TRBV20-1,few,CSAPQLRGGSDFVLSYNEQFF,TGCAGCGCCCCCCAATTGCGGGGGGGATCAGATTTTGTCCTCTCCTACAATGAGCAGTTCTTC
TRBJ1-2,NA,TRBV5-5,few,CASSLLGTTATYGYTF,TGTGCCAGCAGCCTCCTAGGGACAACAGCGACCTATGGCTACACCTTC
TRBJ1-5,NA,TRBV7-2,few,CASSLGGRARQPQHF,TGTGCCAGCAGCTTAGGAGGCAGGGCAAGACAGCCCCAGCATTTT
TRBJ2-2,NA,TRBV25-1,NA,CASRPAHIGDTGELFF,TGTGCCAGCAGGCCCGCCCATATTGGGGACACCGGGGAGCTGTTTTTT
TRBJ2-7,TRBD2,TRBV5-4,NA,CASSPGLAGDKYF,TGTGCCAGCAGCCCAGGACTAGCGGGGGACAAGTACTTC
TRBJ1-5,NA,TRBV28,many,CASSSFTAQPQHF,TGTGCCAGCAGTTCCTTTACCGCTCAGCCCCAGCATTTT
TRBJ2-2,NA,TRBV10-1,many,CASSESGGGPGELFF,TGCGCCAGCAGTGAGTCGGGAGGTGGCCCCGGGGAGCTGTTTTTT
TRBJ2-2,TRBD2,TRBV7-6,few,CASSRSGAGELFF,TGTGCCAGCAGCCGGAGCGGGGCCGGGGAGCTGTTTTTT
TRBJ1-1,NA,TRBV11-2,many,CASSLRTEAFF,TGTGCCAGCAGCTTACGGACTGAAGCTTTCTTT
TRBJ2-7,TRBD1,TRBV7-9,few,CASSFWTGENEQYF,TGTGCCAGCAGCTTTTGGACAGGGGAGAACGAGCAGTACTTC
TRBJ1-6,NA,TRBV3-1,few,CASSPKIWAPLHF,TGTGCCAGCAGCCCGAAGATTTGGGCACCCCTCCACTTT
TRBJ2-3,NA,TRBV10-3,NA,CAIRGTDTQYF,TGTGCCATCAGGGGGACGGATACGCAGTATTTT
TRBJ2-1,TRBD2,TRBV6-4,NA,CTSKRLAGDNEQFF,TGTACCAGCAAGAGATTAGCGGGGGACAATGAGCAGTTCTTC
TRBJ2-3,TRBD2,TRBV10-3,NA,CAITPTSGGANTQYF,TGTGCCATCACTCCAACTAGCGGGGGGGCGAATACGCAGTATTTT